This T cell receptor (beta chain) emerged from a study of CD8 T cells in ankylosing spondylitis. Whole-study findings and limits: Disease-linked clones were reportedly significantly enriched in matched ankylosing spondylitis synovial fluid. Clones linked with disease were CD8+ and fairly uncommon in the peripheral blood. Blood from ankylosing spondylitis patients appeared to carry a characteristic roughly 8-variant TCR beta motif.

Germline-derived CDR1 and CDR2 are SGHRS and YFSETQ. Trimming cost V 0 bases and J 6 bases; bases outside gene matches: 4. This CDR3 is 15 amino acids long. TCRdb redid the calling of the 5' RACE reads with MiXCR, one entry per CDR3 protein. In the table there are around 490,000 distinct CDR3 sequences, over 4% of which are singletons. Details on this clonotype: Its target is not known.

The rearrangement joins TRBV5-1 to TRBJ2-4; 9 nucleotides align to TRBD1. Specimen: blood, either unsorted or a sorted T cell fraction (not recorded which). This clonotype originated in a male donor with ankylosing spondylitis. CDR3 sequence (DNA): TGCGCCAGCAGCTTGGGGGACAGGGTGGGAAACATTCAGTACTTC. Its protein product is CASSLGDRVGNIQYF.